The 25 T cell receptor beta chains presented below share a single source sample, sequenced in a study of blood T cell repertoires in COVID-19. Libraries were prepared by immunoSEQ multiplex PCR; TCRdb keeps only in-frame clonotypes and omits some of them. The table includes 150,000 to 200,000 clones, about 86% detected once. Sample: peripheral blood. The source is a human donor with acute or convalescent COVID-19. The donor label of this sample is uncertain.

This chain uses TRBV2 with TRBJ1-2; D ambiguous. CDR3 length equals 12 residues. V shed 7 bases and J shed 2 bases, with 8 bases lying between them. Germline-derived CDR1 and CDR2 are SNHLY and FYNNEI. This CDR3 reads CASTEENYGYTF. CDR3 in DNA: TGTGCCAGCACGGAGGAAAACTATGGCTACACCTTC.

The chain uses TRBV9 and TRBJ2-2; D is perhaps TRBD1 (7 bases). The germline V gene has CDR1 SGDLS and CDR2 YYNGEE. The CDR3 consists of 15 residues. With 3 bases removed from V and 3 bases from J, the gap between germline ends came to 12 bases. The CDR3: CASSGRGLDTGELFF. The CDR3 coding sequence is TGTGCCAGCAGCGGGAGGGGGCTCGACACCGGGGAGCTGTTTTTT.

J is TRBJ1-2 and V is TRBV6-1; D perhaps matches TRBD1 (5 bases). Germline-derived CDR1 and CDR2 are MNHNS and SASEGT. The CDR3 consists of 16 residues. Trimming pared 0 bases from V and 4 bases from J, leaving 15 bases between. The CDR3 protein is CASSEAGGHPIYGYTF. DNA of the CDR3: TGTGCCAGCAGTGAAGCGGGAGGACACCCCATCTATGGCTACACCTTC.

The genes are TRBV14 and TRBJ1-1; perhaps TRBD1 as D (6 bases). The CDR3 totals 13 residues. Trimming shortened V by 1 base and J by 8 bases, and 11 bases separated the two germline ends. The germline V gene has CDR1 SGHDN and CDR2 FVKESK. Written as DNA, the CDR3 is TGTGCCAGCAGCCAAGTCGGGGGGCCCGAAGCTTTCTTT. Translated, it gives CASSQVGGPEAFF.

This chain links TRBV30 with TRBJ2-1, with 8 bases identical to TRBD2. The CDR3 has 14 amino acids. The V segment lost 3 bases and the J segment 7 bases; nucleotides outside the gene matches: 8. Germline values: CDR1 GTSNPN, CDR2 SVGIG (reference sequence). The chain's CDR3 is CAWRGRGGRNEQFF. In nucleotides, the CDR3 is TGTGCCTGGAGGGGACGGGGGGGCCGGAATGAGCAGTTCTTC.

The J gene is TRBJ1-2, the V gene TRBV5-6; a weak D match, TRBD1 (5 bases). This CDR3 has 15 amino acids. Germline V gives CDR1 SGHDT, CDR2 YYEEEE. The V and J ends lost 1 base and 0 bases respectively, with 10 bases between them. The CDR3 DNA follows: TGTGCCAGCAGCTTGCGAGGCAGGGCTAACTATGGCTACACCTTC. Amino acid sequence: CASSLRGRANYGYTF.

The chain is built from TRBV6-5 and TRBJ1-3; 9 positions match TRBD1. There are 15 residues in the CDR3. From germline, CDR1 is MNHEY and CDR2 SVGAGI. Germline trimming cut 7 bases from V and 0 bases from J; bases unmatched to any gene: 4. The CDR3 region is CASTGGQGSGNTIYF. The CDR3 DNA follows: TGTGCCAGCACCGGGGGACAGGGCTCTGGAAACACCATATATTTT.

The gene calls are TRBV28 and TRBJ1-4, with 10 bases matching TRBD1. J gave up 5 bases and V 6 bases, and 6 bases lay outside the gene matches. The CDR3 spans 15 residues. Germline values: CDR1 MDHEN, CDR2 SYDVKM. This chain's CDR3 is CASRVLGQGNEKLFF. DNA of the CDR3: TGTGCCAGCAGAGTTTTGGGACAGGGGAATGAAAAACTGTTTTTT. Combining the CDR3 with reference TRBV28 and TRBJ1-4 gives the whole variable domain DVKVTQSSRYLVKRTGEKVFLECVQDMDHENMFWYRQDPGLGLRLIYFSYDVKMKEKGDIPEGYSVSREKKERFSLILESASTNQTSMYLCASRVLGQGNEKLFFGSGTQLSVL.

The chain joins TRBV12-3 or TRBV12-4 to TRBJ2-1; D possibly corresponds to TRBD1 (5 bases). This CDR3 spans 13 amino acids. The germline V and J ends were trimmed by 0 bases and 8 bases, with 8 bases remaining between them. CDR3 protein: CASSLAGADEQFF. CDR3 bases: TGTGCCAGCAGTTTAGCAGGGGCTGATGAGCAGTTCTTC.

This rearrangement joins TRBV28 to TRBJ1-2, with D hard to call. Trimming stripped 3 bases from V and 3 bases from J, with 11 bases between. Per the germline V gene, CDR1 is MDHEN and CDR2 is SYDVKM. The CDR3 runs 14 residues. The CDR3 is CASSFAGLDYGYTF. Written as DNA, the CDR3 is TGTGCCAGCAGTTTTGCGGGCTTAGACTATGGCTACACCTTC.

V and J are TRBV29-1 and TRBJ2-2, with 8 positions matching TRBD1. Germline V gives CDR1 SQVTM, CDR2 ANQGSEA. The length of the CDR3 is 17 residues. Trimming took 6 bases from V and 5 from J; bases not matched to a gene: 17. The CDR3: CSVPLGAGGARTGELFF. The CDR3 DNA sequence: TGCAGCGTCCCCTTAGGAGCAGGGGGCGCGCGTACCGGGGAGCTGTTTTTT.

The chain combines TRBV5-1 with TRBJ2-3, with 10 bases fitting TRBD2. J gave up 5 bases and V 0 bases, and 6 bases lay outside the gene matches. CDR1 is SGHRS and CDR2 is YFSETQ in the germline V gene. The CDR3 is 16 amino acids. The CDR3 nucleotides read TGCGCCAGCAGCTTGGAAGCGGGAGGGCAGGGAGATACGCAGTATTTT. Its translation: CASSLEAGGQGDTQYF.

This clone turned up a few times. This sequence joins TRBV6-5 and TRBJ1-1; perhaps TRBD1 as D (6 bases). CDR3 size: 13 residues. V was trimmed by 6 bases and J by 6 bases, leaving 14 bases between them. Germline CDR1 reads MNHEY; CDR2 reads SVGAGI. The CDR3 reads CASRIQGSPEAFF. The CDR3 DNA follows: TGTGCCAGCAGAATACAGGGAAGCCCTGAAGCTTTCTTT.

This clone was seen just once. One end of the junction varies from germline; a read error may be responsible. The J gene is TRBJ2-1, the V gene TRBV9; D call uncertain. CDR1 and CDR2 from the germline V gene are SGDLS and YYNGEE. The CDR3 runs to 15 residues. CDR3 sequence: CASTVGLQTYNEQFF. The DNA of the CDR3 is TGTGCCAGCACCGTAGGGTTACAGACCTACAATGAGCAGTTCTTC.

A single count supports this clone. The chain carries TRBV5-4 and TRBJ1-1; 10 bases match TRBD1. CDR1 and CDR2 (germline): SGHNT, YYREEE (reference sequence). J lost 4 bases, V lost 5 bases, and 5 bases had no gene match. The length of the CDR3 is 14 residues. CDR3: CASSPGTGVTEAFF. CDR3 nucleotides: TGTGCCAGCAGTCCCGGGACAGGGGTCACTGAAGCTTTCTTT.

This clone was seen only a few times. This chain uses TRBV6-6 with TRBJ2-1; 7 nucleotides align to TRBD2. The CDR3 consists of 15 residues. CDR1 and CDR2 from the germline V gene are MNHNY and SVGAGI (reference sequence). V lost 4 bases and J lost 0; bases outside the gene matches: 3. CDR3: CASSSQRGSYNEQFF. The CDR3 DNA is TGTGCCAGCAGTTCCCAGCGGGGCTCCTACAATGAGCAGTTCTTC.

This chain connects TRBV19 to TRBJ1-5, with TRBD1 matching over 7 bases. V trimming: 0 bases; J trimming: 1 base; junction bases outside the gene matches: 6. Germline V gene lookup returns CDR1 LNHDA and CDR2 SQIVND (reference sequence). CDR3 length: 17 amino acids. As DNA, the CDR3 is TGTGCCAGTAGTATAGACTATGACAGGGAAAGCAATCAGCCCCAGCATTTT. This codes for CASSIDYDRESNQPQHF.

The chain employs TRBV7-9 and TRBJ2-1; weak D call: TRBD2 (6 bases). Germline lookup yields CDR1 SEHNR and CDR2 FQNEAQ (reference sequence). The CDR3 has 13 amino acids. Between the trimmed V and J ends, which lost 5 bases and 10 bases, there was a span of 15 bases. CDR3 loop: CASSPRDSGEQFF. The CDR3 DNA follows: TGTGCCAGCAGCCCACGGGACTCGGGGGAGCAGTTCTTC. Supplemented by reference TRBV7-9 and TRBJ2-1, the full variable domain reads DTGVSQNPRHKITKRGQNVTFRCDPISEHNRLYWYRQTLGQGPEFLTYFQNEAQLEKSRLLSDRFSAERPKGSFSTLEIQRTEQGDSAMYLCASSPRDSGEQFFGPGTRLTVL.

The chain employs TRBV29-1 and TRBJ2-3; no definite D call. The CDR3 has 14 amino acids. Trimming removed 4 bases at V and 0 bases at J, with 11 bases between. Germline-derived CDR1 and CDR2 are SQVTM and ANQGSEA. The CDR3 loop is CSVVEQLSTDTQYF. CDR3 DNA: TGCAGCGTTGTCGAGCAACTCAGCACAGATACGCAGTATTTT.

The J gene is TRBJ1-6, the V gene TRBV30; 11 bases match TRBD1. Germline values: CDR1 GTSNPN, CDR2 SVGIG (reference sequence). V shed 5 bases and J 10 bases; nucleotides not matched to a gene: 4. The CDR3 consists of 13 residues. CDR3 DNA sequence: TGTGCCTGGTGGGACAGGGGGTACTCACCCCTCCACTTT. It specifies CAWWDRGYSPLHF.

The chain recombines TRBV2 with TRBJ2-2, with D possibly matching TRBD1 (6 bases). Trimming cost V 3 bases and J 3 bases, with 11 bases left between them. Looked up from germline, CDR1 is SNHLY and CDR2 is FYNNEI. The CDR3 contains 15 residues. The CDR3 nucleotides are TGTGCCAGCAGTGAGTTCAGGGGAGACACCGGGGAGCTGTTTTTT. Translated: CASSEFRGDTGELFF.

This chain connects TRBV19 to TRBJ1-2; 8 bases map to TRBD1. V lost 6 bases to trimming and J lost 4 bases; unmatched junction nucleotides: 1. Germline V gene sequence: CDR1 LNHDA, CDR2 SQIVND (reference sequence). This CDR3 comprises 12 residues. In DNA form, the CDR3 reads TGTGCCAGTAGACAGGGGGTCTATGGCTACACCTTC. Its translation: CASRQGVYGYTF. The full variable domain, its missing parts supplied by reference TRBV19 and TRBJ1-2, is DGGITQSPKYLFRKEGQNVTLSCEQNLNHDAMYWYRQDPGQGLRLIYYSQIVNDFQKGDIAEGYSVSREKKESFPLTVTSAQKNPTAFYLCASRQGVYGYTFGSGTRLTVV.

The chain combines TRBV3-1 (or the pseudogene TRBV3-2) with TRBJ2-7; TRBD1 matches 10 bases. CDR1 and CDR2 from the germline V gene are LGHDT and YNNKEL (reference sequence). The CDR3 runs to 15 residues. J was trimmed by 3 bases and V by 2 bases; bases with no gene match: 4. CDR3 sequence: CASSQKGTGVYEQYF. The DNA for the CDR3 is TGTGCCAGCAGCCAAAAGGGGACAGGGGTCTACGAGCAGTACTTC.

V gene TRBV30 combines with J gene TRBJ2-3; TRBD2 agrees at 8 bases. With V trimmed by 4 bases and J by 0 bases, 9 bases remained unmatched. The CDR3 has 16 residues. Germline CDR1 GTSNPN, CDR2 SVGIG (reference sequence). Here the CDR3 reads CAWTPRGGVSTDTQYF. In DNA, the CDR3 is TGTGCCTGGACCCCACGGGGGGGGGTTAGCACAGATACGCAGTATTTT.

V gene TRBV9 combines with J gene TRBJ2-1; the D gene is possibly TRBD1 (6 bases). The CDR3 sequence is 13 residues long. Per the germline V gene, CDR1 is SGDLS and CDR2 is YYNGEE. V was cut by 4 bases and J by 7 bases, with 12 bases left in between. CDR3 DNA: TGTGCCAGCAGCCAAGTGGGGACAAATGAGCAGTTCTTC. Translating it yields CASSQVGTNEQFF.